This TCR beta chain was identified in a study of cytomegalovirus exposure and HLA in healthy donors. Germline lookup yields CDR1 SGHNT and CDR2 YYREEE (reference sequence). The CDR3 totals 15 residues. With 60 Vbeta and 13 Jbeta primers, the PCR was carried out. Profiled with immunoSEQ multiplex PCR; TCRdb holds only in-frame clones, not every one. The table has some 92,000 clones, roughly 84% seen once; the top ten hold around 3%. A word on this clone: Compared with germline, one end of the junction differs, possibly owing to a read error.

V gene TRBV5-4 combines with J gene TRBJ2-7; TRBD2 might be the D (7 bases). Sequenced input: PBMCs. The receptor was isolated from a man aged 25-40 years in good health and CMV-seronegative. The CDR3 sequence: CASSLAGGEAYEHYF. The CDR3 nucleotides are TGTGCCAGCAGCTTGGCGGGGGGCGAAGCCTACGAGCACTACTTC.